Presented here are 14 T cell receptor beta chains from one specimen sequenced in a study of blood T cells in healthy people across ages. A J-beta primer mix and a sample-barcoded 5' primer were used in a second PCR of roughly 7 to 12 cycles. TCRdb re-called the 5' RACE reads through MiXCR, storing one row per CDR3 protein. This sample has 650,000 to 800,000 distinct CDR3 sequences; 45% to 60% occur once, and the top ten carry roughly 13%. Sequencing input: blood. The origin of the receptors is an elderly woman in good health.

Note on this clonotype: Sequence at one end of the junction differs from germline and may be a read error. The rearrangement links TRBV5-1 to TRBJ1-6; D unresolved. This CDR3 has 14 amino acids. Per the germline V gene, CDR1 is SGHRS and CDR2 is YFSETQ. CDR3 amino acids: CASSDPEGSSPPHF. The CDR3 DNA follows: TGCGCCAGCAGCGACCCAGAGGGTTCTTCCCCCCCCCACTTT.

The chain is built from TRBV12-3 or TRBV12-4 and TRBJ2-5; D is uncertain. The CDR3 loop spans 15 amino acids. V lost 1 base and J lost 2, with 11 bases in between. The CDR3 reads CASSLGTLEQETQYF. The CDR3 DNA sequence: TGTGCCAGCAGTTTAGGGACCTTAGAGCAAGAGACCCAGTACTTC.

This chain joins TRBV5-6 and TRBJ2-5, with 8 bases aligning to TRBD2. Germline CDR1 and CDR2: SGHDT and YYEEEE. The CDR3 is 16 amino acids. Germline trimming cut 2 bases from V and 5 bases from J; bases unmatched to any gene: 11. CDR3 bases: TGTGCCAGCAGCTTTTTTTTCGGCGGGGGGATCGAGACCCAGTACTTC. The encoded protein is CASSFFFGGGIETQYF. Full variable domain (remainder filled in from reference TRBV5-6 and TRBJ2-5): DAGVTQSPTHLIKTRGQQVTLRCSPKSGHDTVSWYQQALGQGPQFIFQYYEEEERQRGNFPDRFSGHQFPNYSSELNVNALLLGDSALYLCASSFFFGGGIETQYFGPGTRLLVL.

The chain links TRBV15 to TRBJ2-1, with 7 bases lining up with TRBD2. Trimming removed 0 bases from V and 15 bases from J; junction bases left unmatched: 20. The CDR3 spans 17 residues. Germline V gene data show CDR1 as LNHNV and CDR2 as YYDKDF (reference sequence). Written as DNA, the CDR3 is TGTGCCACCAGCAGAGATCGGGTGGGAGCTAGCGGTGTTTTGCTGTTCTTC. Translating gives CATSRDRVGASGVLLFF.

The chain recombines TRBV30 with TRBJ1-5; TRBD1 might be the D (5 bases). Germline loops: CDR1 GTSNPN, CDR2 SVGIG (reference sequence). The germline V and J ends were trimmed by 3 bases and 7 bases, with 13 bases remaining between them. The CDR3 runs 13 residues. CDR3: CAWSGRRDQPQHF. CDR3 sequence (DNA): TGTGCCTGGAGCGGGAGGAGGGACCAGCCCCAGCATTTT.

Ten or more counts support this clonotype. The V gene is TRBV5-1, the J gene TRBJ2-1, with 8 bases aligning to TRBD1. V lost 2 bases to trimming and J lost 9 bases; unmatched junction nucleotides: 7. The germline gives CDR1 SGHRS, CDR2 YFSETQ. The CDR3 loop spans 14 amino acids. CDR3 sequence (DNA): TGCGCCAGCAGCTTTGGGACAGGCCCCCCTGAGCAGTTCTTC. This translates into CASSFGTGPPEQFF.

This clonotype showed up many times. The J gene is TRBJ1-1, the V gene TRBV7-2; TRBD1 agrees at 8 bases. Germline CDR1 reads SGHTA; CDR2 reads FQGNSA. The CDR3 is 16 residues long. V lost 1 base and J lost 5; bases outside the gene matches: 9. CDR3 loop: CASSLVVGQGKTEAFF. The CDR3, as DNA: TGTGCCAGCAGCTTAGTAGTTGGACAGGGAAAGACTGAAGCTTTCTTT. The full variable domain, in which reference TRBV7-2 and TRBJ1-1 provide the parts outside the CDR3, is GAGVSQSPSNKVTEKGKDVELRCDPISGHTALYWYRQSLGQGLEFLIYFQGNSAPDKSGLPSDRFSAERTGGSVSTLTIQRTQQEDSAVYLCASSLVVGQGKTEAFFGQGTRLTVV.

V usage is TRBV2 and J usage is TRBJ1-5; D not resolved. The CDR3 sequence is 14 residues long. V dropped 7 bases and J dropped 6 bases, with 16 bases sitting between them. Germline V gene data show CDR1 as SNHLY and CDR2 as FYNNEI. The CDR3 reads CASNDRPRGQPQHF. For the CDR3, the DNA is TGTGCCAGCAATGACCGCCCGCGGGGTCAGCCCCAGCATTTT.

The chain links TRBV3-1 to TRBJ2-1; no clear D. The CDR3 is 14 amino acids. Trimming shortened V by 1 base and J by 6 bases, and 10 bases separated the two germline ends. Germline CDR1 and CDR2: LGHDT and YNNKEL (reference sequence). CDR3 residues: CASSQGRSANEQFF. Here the CDR3 DNA reads TGTGCCAGCAGCCAAGGTAGAAGCGCCAATGAGCAGTTCTTC.

Points on this clonotype: A much larger clone differs by one base, so this may be a read error. The chain is built from TRBV6-1 and TRBJ2-5, with unresolved D. CDR1 MNHNS and CDR2 SASEGT come from the germline V gene. V shed 11 bases and J shed 0 bases, with 10 bases lying between them. CDR3 length: 12 residues. The CDR3 DNA sequence: TGTGCCGGAGATCGGAACCAAGAGACCCAGTACTTC. Residues: CAGDRNQETQYF.

The table lists this clonotype with many counts. CDR3 amino acids: CASSLEGPSNEQFF. The CDR3 coding sequence is TGCGCCAGCAGCTTAGAGGGCCCGAGCAATGAGCAGTTCTTC. V is TRBV5-1 and J is TRBJ2-1; D possibly corresponds to TRBD2 (5 bases). This CDR3 has 14 residues. From germline, CDR1 is SGHRS and CDR2 YFSETQ. Trimming removed 2 bases from V and 6 bases from J, with 12 bases in between.

The V gene is TRBV7-9, the J gene TRBJ2-1, with D possibly matching TRBD1 (5 bases). The CDR3 runs to 16 residues. Germline CDR1 is SEHNR and CDR2 is FQNEAQ (reference sequence). V lost 3 bases and J lost 1, with 13 bases in between. The CDR3 protein is CASSLTRTRSYNEQFF. In nucleotides, the CDR3 is TGTGCCAGCAGCTTGACTCGGACAAGATCCTACAATGAGCAGTTCTTC.

The J gene is TRBJ1-5, the V gene TRBV12-3 or TRBV12-4; D perhaps matches TRBD1 (5 bases). V lost 6 bases and J 7 bases, leaving 19 bases between the germline ends. The CDR3 runs 15 residues. CDR3 sequence: CASRAPSSGGQPQHF. DNA for the CDR3: TGTGCCAGCAGAGCCCCCTCTTCCGGGGGACAGCCCCAGCATTTT.

The rearrangement uses TRBV29-1 and TRBJ2-3; tentative D call: TRBD2 (6 bases). Germline V gives CDR1 SQVTM, CDR2 ANQGSEA. Trimming cost V 3 bases and J 1 base, with 14 bases left between them. There are 15 residues in the CDR3. In DNA form, the CDR3 reads TGCAGCGTTGAGGTGCCCGGGACTGGCACAGATACGCAGTATTTT. This translates into CSVEVPGTGTDTQYF.